This T cell receptor beta chain comes out of a study of cytomegalovirus exposure and HLA in healthy donors. Study-level findings and limits: Productive status was seen about 87% or about 30% of the time for most TCR beta V segments in an earlier analysis. Accurate HLA-A and HLA-B prediction from TCR beta sequences was reported for most subjects. Fewer N-insertions (relative to the approximately 700-donor mean) were reportedly seen in an Asian-associated ancestry cluster in a later analysis. Exclusion applied to some V segments, including TRBV6-2 and TRBV6-3, as they were indistinguishable.

Primers: 60 Vbeta forward and 13 Jbeta reverse. Data came from immunoSEQ multiplex PCR; TCRdb stores just in-frame clones and leaves some out. The sample includes fewer than 250,000 clones, approximately 78% of them seen just once. This CDR3 has 15 residues. From germline, CDR1 is SEHNR and CDR2 FQNEAQ (reference sequence). V lost 1 base and J lost 4, with 13 bases in between. This clone was picked up one time. Its antigen remains unidentified. Sequenced sample: PBMCs. V and J are TRBV7-9 and TRBJ1-2; TRBD1 is a possible D gene (5 bases). This clonotype originated in a young woman in good health and CMV-seropositive. This chain's CDR3 is CASSLVPGYSYGYTF. CDR3 nucleotide sequence: TGTGCCAGCAGCTTAGTACCAGGGTATAGCTATGGCTACACCTTC.